This T cell receptor beta chain emerged from a study of blood T cell repertoires in COVID-19. Study information: COVID-19 samples from acute and convalescent phases originated in the United States, Italy and Spain. The analysed material was cDNA or gDNA that came from T cells, B-cell-depleted T cells, or PBMCs.

V lost 1 base, J lost 1 base, and 7 bases lay in between. Germline CDR1 is SGHTA and CDR2 is FQGTGA. The CDR3 runs 14 residues. Authors' analysis steps: Amplification with reference gene primers provided the estimates of nucleated cell counts. Libraries were prepared by immunoSEQ multiplex PCR; TCRdb keeps only in-frame clonotypes and omits some of them. Clonal size and the V and J genes are those of that table, whereas D and trimming came from the DNA. This table has over 400,000 clones, about 89% appearing once. A few counts support this clone. The sample comprised peripheral blood. This clonotype was sampled from a woman in her forties or fifties with COVID-19, enrolled during active disease. The chain joins TRBV7-3 to TRBJ1-1; D ambiguous. CDR3 protein: CASSLRSENTEAFF. The CDR3 region has the DNA TGTGCCAGCAGCTTAAGATCAGAGAACACTGAAGCTTTCTTT.